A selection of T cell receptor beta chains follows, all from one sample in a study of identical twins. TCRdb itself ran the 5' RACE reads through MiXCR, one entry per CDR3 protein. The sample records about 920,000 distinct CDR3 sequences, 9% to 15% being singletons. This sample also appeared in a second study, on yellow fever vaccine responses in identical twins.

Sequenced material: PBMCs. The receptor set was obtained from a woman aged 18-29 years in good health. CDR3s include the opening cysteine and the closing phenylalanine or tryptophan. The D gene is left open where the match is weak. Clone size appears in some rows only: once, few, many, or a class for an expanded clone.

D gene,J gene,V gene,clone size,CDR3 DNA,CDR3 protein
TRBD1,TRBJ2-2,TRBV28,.,TGTGCCAGCAGCACAGGGGGGCGCTACACCGGGGAGCTGTTTTTT,CASSTGGRYTGELFF
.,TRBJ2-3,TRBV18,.,TGTGCCAGCTCACCAGAACTAGTCACAGATACGCAGTATTTT,CASSPELVTDTQYF
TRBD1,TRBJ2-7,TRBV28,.,TGTGCCAGCAGTCTGGTAGGACAGGTCAGCTCCTACGAGCAGTACTTC,CASSLVGQVSSYEQYF
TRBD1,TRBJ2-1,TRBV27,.,TGTGCCAGCAGTCCACCTGGGACAGGGGGGAACAATGAGCAGCTCTTC,CASSPPGTGGNNEQLF
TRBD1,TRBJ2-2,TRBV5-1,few,TGCGCCAGCGCAAGGACAGGGGGCACCGGGGAGCTGTTTTTT,CASARTGGTGELFF
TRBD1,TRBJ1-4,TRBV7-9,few,TGTGCCAGCAGCCAGGACAGGGGCGGTGAAAAACTGTTTTTT,CASSQDRGGEKLFF
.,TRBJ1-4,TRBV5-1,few,TGCGCCAGCAGCTTGGGGACAGAGACGGAAAAACTGTTTTTT,CASSLGTETEKLFF
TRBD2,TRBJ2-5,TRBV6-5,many,TGTGCCAGCAGTTACTTGGGTAGCGGGAAGGAGACCCAGTACTTC,CASSYLGSGKETQYF
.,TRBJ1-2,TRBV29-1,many,TGCAGCGTGGCTGACCGGGACAAGGACTATGGCTACACCTTC,CSVADRDKDYGYTF
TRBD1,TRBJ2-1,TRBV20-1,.,TGCAGTGCTTCCGGGACAGGGTACAATGAGCAGTTCTTC,CSASGTGYNEQFF
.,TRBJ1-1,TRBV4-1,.,TGCGCCAGCAGCCAAGCGGGGGCACGGTGGAACACTGAAGCTTTCTTT,CASSQAGARWNTEAFF
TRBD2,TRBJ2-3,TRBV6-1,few,TGTGCCAGCAGCCAAGGGGAGGGGAGGGCAGGGCCTACGCAGTATTTT,CASSQGEGRAGPTQYF
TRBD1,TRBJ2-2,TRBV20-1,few,TGCAGTGCCCCCGGGACAGGGAGGACCGGGGAGCTGTTTTTT,CSAPGTGRTGELFF
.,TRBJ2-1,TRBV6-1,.,TGTGCCAGCAGCCCCGACTGGCCATACCGCTACAATGAGCAGTTCTTC,CASSPDWPYRYNEQFF
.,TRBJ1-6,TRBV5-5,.,TGTGCCAGCAGCTTGTTAGGGGGGGTACAAAATTCACCCCTCCACTTT,CASSLLGGVQNSPLHF
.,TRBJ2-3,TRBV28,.,TGTGCCAGCAGTTCAAGGGCGGGACCCACAGATACGCAGTATTTT,CASSSRAGPTDTQYF
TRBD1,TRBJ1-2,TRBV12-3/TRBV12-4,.,TGTGCCAGCAGTTTAGAGGGCAGGGGGCGGGGCTATGGCTACACCTTC,CASSLEGRGRGYGYTF
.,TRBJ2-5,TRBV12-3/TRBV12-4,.,TGTGCCAGCAGTTTAATGGGAACCCAGGGGACCCAGTACTTC,CASSLMGTQGTQYF
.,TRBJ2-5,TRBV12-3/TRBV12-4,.,TGTGCCAGCAGTTTTATGGGCCAAGAGACCCAGTACTTC,CASSFMGQETQYF
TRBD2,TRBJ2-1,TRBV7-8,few,TGTGCCAGCAGCTCCCCCGGGAGGACTAGCGGTTCCTATTCCTTC,CASSSPGRTSGSYSF
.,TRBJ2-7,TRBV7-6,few,TGTGCCAGCAGCTTAGCAGGAGGGTACTCCTACGAGCAGTACTTC,CASSLAGGYSYEQYF
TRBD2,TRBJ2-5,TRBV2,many,TGTGCCAGCAGTGTTCGACTAGCGGGAGGTCTCCAAGAGACCCAGTACTTC,CASSVRLAGGLQETQYF
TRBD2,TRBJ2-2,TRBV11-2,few,TGTGCCAGCAGCATGGGACTAGCGGGGGGGTCTATTAGGACCGGGGAGCTGTTTTTT,CASSMGLAGGSIRTGELFF
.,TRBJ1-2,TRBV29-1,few,TGCAGCGTTGTTTCCTCCTGGTGGGACTCCCGTGGCTACACCTTC,CSVVSSWWDSRGYTF
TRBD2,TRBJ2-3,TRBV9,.,TGTGCCAGCAGCGTAGAGGGCCTAGCGGGAATAGATACGCAGTATTTT,CASSVEGLAGIDTQYF
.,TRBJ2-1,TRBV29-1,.,TGCAGCGTTGAGGACTACTCCGAGCAGTTCTTC,CSVEDYSEQFF
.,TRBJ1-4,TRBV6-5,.,TGTGCCAGCAGTTACTACGCGGGCTTGGGGGAAAAACTGTTTTTT,CASSYYAGLGEKLFF
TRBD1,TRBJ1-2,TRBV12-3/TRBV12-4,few,TGTGCCAGCAGTTGGACAGGCTTTGGCTACACCTTC,CASSWTGFGYTF
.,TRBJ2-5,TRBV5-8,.,TGTGCCAGCAGACCTACGCCGGGGTACCAAGAGACCCAGTACTTC,CASRPTPGYQETQYF
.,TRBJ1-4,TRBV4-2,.,TGTGCCAGCAGCCAAGAACGTACTGAAAAACTGTTTTTT,CASSQERTEKLFF
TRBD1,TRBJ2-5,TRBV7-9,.,TGTGCCAGCAGCTCCGGGACAGCAATAGGAGAGACCCAGTACTTC,CASSSGTAIGETQYF
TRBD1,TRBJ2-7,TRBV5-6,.,TGTGCCAGCAGCTTGATCGGACAGGGGCGGTTCGCGGCGGACGAGCAGTACTTC,CASSLIGQGRFAADEQYF
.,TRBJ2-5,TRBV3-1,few,TGTGCCAGCAGCCAAGATCTCGGTGGTGGGTGGGAGACCCAGTACTTC,CASSQDLGGGWETQYF
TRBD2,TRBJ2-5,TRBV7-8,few,TGTGCCAGCAGCCTGACAAGAGGACTAGCGGGGGAGAAAGAGACCCAGTACTTC,CASSLTRGLAGEKETQYF
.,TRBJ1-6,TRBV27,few,TGTGCCAGCAGACTGGACAGTACTAATTCACCCCTCCACTTT,CASRLDSTNSPLHF
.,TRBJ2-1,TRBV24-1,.,TGTGCCACCAGTGACCCCACCCAGGGCAATGAGCAGTTCTTC,CATSDPTQGNEQFF
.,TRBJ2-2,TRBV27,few,TGTGCCAGCAGGCTAACTCACGGGGAGCTGTTTTTT,CASRLTHGELFF
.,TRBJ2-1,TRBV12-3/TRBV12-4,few,TGTGCCAGCAGCAAACCCCCGTGGTTATATGAGCAGTTCTTC,CASSKPPWLYEQFF
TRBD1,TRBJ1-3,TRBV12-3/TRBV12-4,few,TGTGCCAGCAATCGGGGGACAGGCGGTTCAGCCATATATTTT,CASNRGTGGSAIYF
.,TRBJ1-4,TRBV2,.,TGTGCCAGCAGTGAAAGTAGAATGGGGCAGCGTAATGAAAAACTGTTTTTT,CASSESRMGQRNEKLFF
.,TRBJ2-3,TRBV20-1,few,TGCAGTGCTAGAGAAGGAGGGCCCGCAGATACGCAGTATTTT,CSAREGGPADTQYF
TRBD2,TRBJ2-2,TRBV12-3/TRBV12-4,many,TGTGCCAGCAGTTTGATACTAGCGGGAGCGAACACCGGGGAGCTGTTTTTT,CASSLILAGANTGELFF
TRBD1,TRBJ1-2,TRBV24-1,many,TGTGCCACCAGTGAAACCTCAGGACAGGGTGACTATGGCTACACCTTC,CATSETSGQGDYGYTF
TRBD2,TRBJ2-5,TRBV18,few,TGTGCCAGCTCACCACCGCGGGGGAGAGAGACCCAGTACTTC,CASSPPRGRETQYF
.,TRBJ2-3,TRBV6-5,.,TGTGCCAGCAGTTACTCCCTAGCGAGAACAGATACGCAGTATTTT,CASSYSLARTDTQYF
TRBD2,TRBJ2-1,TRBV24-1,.,TGTGCCACCAGTGAGCCCGGGACTAGCTTTGAGCAGTTCTTC,CATSEPGTSFEQFF
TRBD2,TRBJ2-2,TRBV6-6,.,TGTGCCAGCAAAAAAGGGGCTAGCGGGGGTTGGAACACCGGGGAGCTGTTTTTT,CASKKGASGGWNTGELFF
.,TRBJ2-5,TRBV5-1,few,TGCGCCAGCAGCTTGGGGGTGGCCCAAGAGACCCAGTACTTC,CASSLGVAQETQYF
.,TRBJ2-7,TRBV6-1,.,TGTGCCAGCAGTGAAACAGGGGGGGTTAACTACGAGCAGTACTTC,CASSETGGVNYEQYF
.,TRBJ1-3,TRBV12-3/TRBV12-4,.,TGTGCCAGCAGTTCACTCGGGGTCTTCTCTGGAAACACCATATATTTT,CASSSLGVFSGNTIYF
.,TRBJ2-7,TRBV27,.,TGTGCCAGCAGTTTAACTACGGGGTACGAGCAGTACTTC,CASSLTTGYEQYF